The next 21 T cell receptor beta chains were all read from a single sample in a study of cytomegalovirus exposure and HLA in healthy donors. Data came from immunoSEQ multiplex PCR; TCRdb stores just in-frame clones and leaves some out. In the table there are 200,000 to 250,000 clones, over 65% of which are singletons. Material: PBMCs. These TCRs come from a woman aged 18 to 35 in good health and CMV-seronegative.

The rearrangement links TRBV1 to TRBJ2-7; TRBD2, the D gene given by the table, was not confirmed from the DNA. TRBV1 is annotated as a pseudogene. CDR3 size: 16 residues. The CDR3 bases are TGCACCAGCAGCCAAGATGAGCGGGAGGCTGCTAAAGAGCAGTACTTC. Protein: CTSSQDEREAAKEQYF.

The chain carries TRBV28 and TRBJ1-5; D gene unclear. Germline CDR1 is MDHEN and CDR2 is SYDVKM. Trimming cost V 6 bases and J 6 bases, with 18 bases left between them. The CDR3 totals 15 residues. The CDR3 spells CASSPSPRGRQPQHF. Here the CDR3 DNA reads TGTGCCAGCAGCCCGAGCCCACGGGGTCGTCAGCCCCAGCATTTT.

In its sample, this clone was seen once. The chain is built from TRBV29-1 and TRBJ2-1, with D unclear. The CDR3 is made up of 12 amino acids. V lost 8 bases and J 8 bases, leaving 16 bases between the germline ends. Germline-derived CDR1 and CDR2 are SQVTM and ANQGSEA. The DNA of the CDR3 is TGCAGCTTCCGGGCGCCGTGGGATGAGCAGTTCTTC. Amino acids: CSFRAPWDEQFF.

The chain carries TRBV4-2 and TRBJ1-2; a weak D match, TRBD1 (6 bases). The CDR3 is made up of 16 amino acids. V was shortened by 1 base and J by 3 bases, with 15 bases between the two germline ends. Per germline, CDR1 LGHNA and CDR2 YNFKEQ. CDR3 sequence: CASSQGAGALDYGYTF. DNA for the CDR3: TGTGCCAGCAGCCAAGGAGCGGGGGCTCTCGACTATGGCTACACCTTC.

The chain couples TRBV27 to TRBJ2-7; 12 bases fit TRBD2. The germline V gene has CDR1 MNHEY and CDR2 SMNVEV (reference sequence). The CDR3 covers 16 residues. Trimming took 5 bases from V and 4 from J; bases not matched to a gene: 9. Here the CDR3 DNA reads TGTGCCAGCAGTCGAAGGACTAGCGGGATGCCATACGAGCAGTACTTC. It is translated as CASSRRTSGMPYEQYF.

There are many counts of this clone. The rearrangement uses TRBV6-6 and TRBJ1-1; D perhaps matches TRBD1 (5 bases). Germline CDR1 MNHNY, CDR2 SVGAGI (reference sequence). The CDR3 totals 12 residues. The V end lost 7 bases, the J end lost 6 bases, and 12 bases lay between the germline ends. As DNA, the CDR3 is TGTGCCAGCATTCGGGGGGGGGCTGAAGCTTTCTTT. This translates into CASIRGGAEAFF.

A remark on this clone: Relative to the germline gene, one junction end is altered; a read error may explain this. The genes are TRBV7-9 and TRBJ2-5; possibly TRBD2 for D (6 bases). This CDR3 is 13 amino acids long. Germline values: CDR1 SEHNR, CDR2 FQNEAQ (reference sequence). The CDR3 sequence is CASSLATQETQYF. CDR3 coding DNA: TGTGCCAGCAGCCTAGCGACCCAAGAGACCCAGTACTTC. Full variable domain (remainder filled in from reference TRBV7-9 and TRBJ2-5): DTGVSQNPRHKITKRGQNVTFRCDPISEHNRLYWYRQTLGQGPEFLTYFQNEAQLEKSRLLSDRFSAERPKGSFSTLEIQRTEQGDSAMYLCASSLATQETQYFGPGTRLLVL.

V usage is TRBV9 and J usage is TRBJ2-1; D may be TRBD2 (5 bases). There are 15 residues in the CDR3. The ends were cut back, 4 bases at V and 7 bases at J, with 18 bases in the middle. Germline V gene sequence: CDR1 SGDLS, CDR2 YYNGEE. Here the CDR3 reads CASSLEGGLANEQFF. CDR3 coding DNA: TGTGCCAGCAGCCTAGAGGGCGGTCTGGCGAATGAGCAGTTCTTC. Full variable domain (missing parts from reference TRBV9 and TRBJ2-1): DSGVTQTPKHLITATGQRVTLRCSPRSGDLSVYWYQQSLDQGLQFLIQYYNGEERAKGNILERFSAQQFPDLHSELNLSSLELGDSALYFCASSLEGGLANEQFFGPGTRLTVL.

CDR3 coding DNA: TGTGCCAGCTCCCCCAGTACAGTCTTCTCCTACGAGCAGTACTTC. Translation: CASSPSTVFSYEQYF. This sequence joins TRBV18 and TRBJ2-7; D is undetermined. Looked up from germline, CDR1 is KGHSH and CDR2 is LQKENI. The germline V and J ends were trimmed by 6 bases and 0 bases, with 15 bases remaining between them. CDR3 length: 15 amino acids.

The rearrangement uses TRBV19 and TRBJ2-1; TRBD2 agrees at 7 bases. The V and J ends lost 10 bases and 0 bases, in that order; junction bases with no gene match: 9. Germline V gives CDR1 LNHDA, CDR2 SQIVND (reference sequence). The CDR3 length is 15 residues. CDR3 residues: CATRTRMSSYNEQFF. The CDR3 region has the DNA TGTGCCACCAGGACTAGAATGAGCTCCTACAATGAGCAGTTCTTC.

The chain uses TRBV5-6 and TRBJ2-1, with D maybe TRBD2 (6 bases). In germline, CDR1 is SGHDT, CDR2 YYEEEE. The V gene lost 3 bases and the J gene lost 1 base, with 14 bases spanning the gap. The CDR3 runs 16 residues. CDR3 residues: CASSSYGRGSYNEQFF. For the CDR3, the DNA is TGTGCCAGCAGCTCGTACGGGAGAGGTTCCTACAATGAGCAGTTCTTC.

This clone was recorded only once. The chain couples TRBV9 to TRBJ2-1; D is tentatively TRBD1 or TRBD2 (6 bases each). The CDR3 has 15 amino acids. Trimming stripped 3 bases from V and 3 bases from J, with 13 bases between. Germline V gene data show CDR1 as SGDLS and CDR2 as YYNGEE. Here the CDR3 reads CASSEEGTLYNEQFF. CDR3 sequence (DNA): TGTGCCAGCAGCGAGGAGGGGACACTCTACAATGAGCAGTTCTTC.

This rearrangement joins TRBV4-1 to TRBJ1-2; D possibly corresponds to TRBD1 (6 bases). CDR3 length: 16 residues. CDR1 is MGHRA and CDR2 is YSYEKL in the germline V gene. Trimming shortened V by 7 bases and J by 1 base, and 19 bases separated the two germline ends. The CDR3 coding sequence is TGCGCCAGCAACCCAAACCGGGACACCTTTAACTATGGCTACACCTTC. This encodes CASNPNRDTFNYGYTF.

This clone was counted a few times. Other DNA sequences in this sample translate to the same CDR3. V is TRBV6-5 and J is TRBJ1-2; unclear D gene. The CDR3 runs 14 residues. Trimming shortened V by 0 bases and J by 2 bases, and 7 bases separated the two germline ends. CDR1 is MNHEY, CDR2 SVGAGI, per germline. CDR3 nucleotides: TGTGCCAGCAGTTACTCGGGCAGAAACTATGGCTACACCTTC. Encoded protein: CASSYSGRNYGYTF.

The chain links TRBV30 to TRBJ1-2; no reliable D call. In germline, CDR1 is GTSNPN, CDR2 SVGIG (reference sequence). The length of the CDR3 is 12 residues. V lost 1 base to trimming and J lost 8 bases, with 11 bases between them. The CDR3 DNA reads TGTGCCTGGAGTGGCCAGCCCGCCGGCTACACCTTC. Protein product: CAWSGQPAGYTF.

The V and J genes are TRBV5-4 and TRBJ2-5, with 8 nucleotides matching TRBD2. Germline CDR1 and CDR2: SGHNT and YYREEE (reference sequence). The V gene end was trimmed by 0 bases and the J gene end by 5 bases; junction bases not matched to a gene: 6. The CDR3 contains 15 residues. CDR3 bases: TGTGCCAGCAGCTTGGCGGGGGGGGCGGTTGAGACCCAGTACTTC. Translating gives CASSLAGGAVETQYF. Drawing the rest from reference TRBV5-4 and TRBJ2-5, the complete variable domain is ETGVTQSPTHLIKTRGQQVTLRCSSQSGHNTVSWYQQALGQGPQFIFQYYREEENGRGNFPPRFSGLQFPNYSSELNVNALELDDSALYLCASSLAGGAVETQYFGPGTRLLVL.

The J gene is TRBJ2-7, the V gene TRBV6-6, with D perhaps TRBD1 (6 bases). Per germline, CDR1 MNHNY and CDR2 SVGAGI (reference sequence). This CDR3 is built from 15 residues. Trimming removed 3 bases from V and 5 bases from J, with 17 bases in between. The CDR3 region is CASSYSPQGPDEQYF. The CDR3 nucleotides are TGTGCCAGCAGTTATAGTCCCCAGGGGCCGGACGAGCAGTACTTC.

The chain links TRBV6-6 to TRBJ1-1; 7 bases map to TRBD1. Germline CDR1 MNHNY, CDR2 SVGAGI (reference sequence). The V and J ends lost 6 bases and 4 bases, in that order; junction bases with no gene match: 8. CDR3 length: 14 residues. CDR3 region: CASRDPTGTTEAFF. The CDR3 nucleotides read TGTGCCAGCAGGGACCCGACAGGGACCACTGAAGCTTTCTTT.

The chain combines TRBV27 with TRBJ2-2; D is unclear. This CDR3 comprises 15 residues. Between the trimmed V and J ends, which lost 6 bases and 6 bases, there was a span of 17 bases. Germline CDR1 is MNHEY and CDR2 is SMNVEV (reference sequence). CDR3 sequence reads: CASSPLVGRSGELFF. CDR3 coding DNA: TGTGCCAGCAGCCCTCTGGTGGGTCGATCCGGGGAGCTGTTTTTT.

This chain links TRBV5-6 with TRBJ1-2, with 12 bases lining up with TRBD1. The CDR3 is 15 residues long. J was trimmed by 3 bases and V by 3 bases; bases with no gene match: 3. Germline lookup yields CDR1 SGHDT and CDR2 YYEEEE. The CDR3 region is CASSWGQGADYGYTF. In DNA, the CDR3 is TGTGCCAGCAGCTGGGGACAGGGGGCGGACTATGGCTACACCTTC.

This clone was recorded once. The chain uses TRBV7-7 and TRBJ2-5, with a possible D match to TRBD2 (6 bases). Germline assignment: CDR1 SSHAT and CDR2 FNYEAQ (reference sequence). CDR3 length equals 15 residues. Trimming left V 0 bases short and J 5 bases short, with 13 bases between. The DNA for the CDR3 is TGTGCCAGCAGCTTAGCGGACGCTCGGGGGGAGACCCAGTACTTC. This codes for CASSLADARGETQYF.